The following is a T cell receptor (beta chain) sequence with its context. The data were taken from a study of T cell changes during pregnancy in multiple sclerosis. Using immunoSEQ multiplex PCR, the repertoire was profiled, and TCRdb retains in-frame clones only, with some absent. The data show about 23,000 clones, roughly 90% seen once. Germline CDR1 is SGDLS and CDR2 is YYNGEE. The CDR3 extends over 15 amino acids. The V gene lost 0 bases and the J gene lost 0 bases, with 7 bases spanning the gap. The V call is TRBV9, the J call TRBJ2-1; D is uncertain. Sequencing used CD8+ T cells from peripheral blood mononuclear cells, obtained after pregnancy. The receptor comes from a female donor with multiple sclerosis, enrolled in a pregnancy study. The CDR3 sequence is CASSVGSSSYNEQFF. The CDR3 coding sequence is TGTGCCAGCAGCGTAGGATCGAGCTCCTACAATGAGCAGTTCTTC.